This T cell receptor beta chain stems from a study of molecular identifiers for immune sequencing clone quantification. V was shortened by 3 bases and J by 1 base, with 9 bases between the two germline ends. This CDR3 has 15 residues. Germline lookup yields CDR1 SEHNR and CDR2 FQNEAQ (reference sequence). Naive CD8 T cells were sorted, and the gate applied was CD8+CD4-CCR7+CD45RA+. This clonotype was seen at least ten times. TCRdb re-analysed the PCR reads in MiXCR, keeping a single row per CDR3 protein. The table shows more than 450,000 distinct CDR3 sequences, with about a fifth occurring only once.

The TCR comes from a human donor in good health. Some libraries in this study had Jurkat cell RNA spiked in. The chain uses TRBV7-9 and TRBJ2-2; possibly TRBD1 or TRBD2 for D (5 bases each). Sequencing was done on a sample of naive CD8+ T cells from blood, with Jurkat cell RNA spiked in. The sample's subset: FACS-sorted CD8+CD4-CCR7+CD45RA+ naive T cells. The CDR3 DNA reads as TGTGCCAGCAGCTTCTCGGGACGGAACACCGGGGAGCTGTTTTTT. As protein: CASSFSGRNTGELFF.